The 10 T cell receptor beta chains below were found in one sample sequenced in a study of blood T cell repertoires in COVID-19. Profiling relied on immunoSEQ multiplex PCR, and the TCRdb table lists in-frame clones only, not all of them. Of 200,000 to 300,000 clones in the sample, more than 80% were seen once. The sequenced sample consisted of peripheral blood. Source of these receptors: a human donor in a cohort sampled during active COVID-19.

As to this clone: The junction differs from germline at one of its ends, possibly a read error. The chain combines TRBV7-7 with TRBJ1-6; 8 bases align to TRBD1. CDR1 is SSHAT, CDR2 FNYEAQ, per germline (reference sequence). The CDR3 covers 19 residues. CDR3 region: CASSLAELDRGSYNSPLHF. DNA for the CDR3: TGTGCTAGCAGCTTAGCCGAGCTCGACAGGGGCTCCTATAATTCACCCCTCCACTTT.

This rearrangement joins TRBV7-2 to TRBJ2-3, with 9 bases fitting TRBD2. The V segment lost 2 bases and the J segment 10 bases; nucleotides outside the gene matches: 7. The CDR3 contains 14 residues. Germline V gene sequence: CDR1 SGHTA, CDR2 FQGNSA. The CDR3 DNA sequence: TGTGCCAGCAGCTTATCTAGCGGGAAAGAAGCGCAGTATTTT. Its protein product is CASSLSSGKEAQYF.

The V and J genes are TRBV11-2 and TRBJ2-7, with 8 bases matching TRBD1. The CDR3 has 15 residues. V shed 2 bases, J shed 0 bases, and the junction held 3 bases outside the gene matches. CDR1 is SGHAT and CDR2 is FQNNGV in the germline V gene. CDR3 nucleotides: TGTGCCAGCAGCTTAACACAGGGGGGCTCCTACGAGCAGTACTTC. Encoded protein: CASSLTQGGSYEQYF.

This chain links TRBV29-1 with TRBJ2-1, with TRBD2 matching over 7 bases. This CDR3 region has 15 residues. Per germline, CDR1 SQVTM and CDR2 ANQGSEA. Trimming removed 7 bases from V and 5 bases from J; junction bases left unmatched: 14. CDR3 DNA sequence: TGCAGCGCCAAACCGACTAGCAAAAGGGACAATGAGCAGTTCTTC. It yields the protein CSAKPTSKRDNEQFF.

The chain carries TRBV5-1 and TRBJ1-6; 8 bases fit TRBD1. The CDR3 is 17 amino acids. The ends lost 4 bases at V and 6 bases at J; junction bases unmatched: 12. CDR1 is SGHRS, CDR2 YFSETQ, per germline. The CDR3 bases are TGCGCCAGCAGCCAAAACAGGGGGGCTGTATCTAATTCACCCCTCCACTTT. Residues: CASSQNRGAVSNSPLHF.

The CDR3 sequence is CAWNRGGEQYF. The CDR3 nucleotides are TGTGCCTGGAATCGGGGTGGAGAGCAGTACTTC. This rearrangement joins TRBV30 to TRBJ2-7, with D possibly being TRBD2 (5 bases). This CDR3 is 11 amino acids long. Germline V gives CDR1 GTSNPN, CDR2 SVGIG (reference sequence). V shed 4 bases and J shed 7 bases, with 11 bases lying between them.

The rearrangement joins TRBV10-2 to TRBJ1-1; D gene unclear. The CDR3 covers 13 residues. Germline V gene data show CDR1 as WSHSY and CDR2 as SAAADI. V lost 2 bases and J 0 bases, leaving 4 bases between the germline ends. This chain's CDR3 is CASSEQVNTEAFF. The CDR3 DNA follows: TGCGCCAGCAGTGAGCAGGTGAACACTGAAGCTTTCTTT.

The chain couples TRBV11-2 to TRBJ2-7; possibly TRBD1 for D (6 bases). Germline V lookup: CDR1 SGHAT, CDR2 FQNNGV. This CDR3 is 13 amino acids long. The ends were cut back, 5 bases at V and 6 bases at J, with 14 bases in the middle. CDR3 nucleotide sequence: TGTGCCAGCAGCCAGGGGCGGGTGCCCGAGCAGTACTTC. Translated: CASSQGRVPEQYF.

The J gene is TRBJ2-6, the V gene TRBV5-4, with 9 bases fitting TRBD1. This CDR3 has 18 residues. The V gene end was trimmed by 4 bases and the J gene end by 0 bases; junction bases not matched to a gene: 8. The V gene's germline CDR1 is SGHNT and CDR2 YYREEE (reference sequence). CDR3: CASSPAGQGLSGANVLTF. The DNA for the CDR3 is TGTGCCAGCAGCCCAGCGGGACAGGGCCTCTCTGGGGCCAACGTCCTGACTTTC.

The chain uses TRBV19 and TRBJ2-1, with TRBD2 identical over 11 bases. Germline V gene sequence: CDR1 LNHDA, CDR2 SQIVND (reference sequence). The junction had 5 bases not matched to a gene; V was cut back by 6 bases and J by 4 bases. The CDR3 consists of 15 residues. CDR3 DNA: TGTGCCAGTAGCTCCGGGACTAGCGGATACAATGAGCAGTTCTTC. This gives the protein CASSSGTSGYNEQFF.